Sequencing of this TCR beta chain was carried out in a study of tumor-infiltrating lymphocytes in localized non-small cell lung cancer (dated by TCRdb to the early 2020s). Regarding the study in general: The cohort included patients whose samples were collected after neoadjuvant chemotherapy, as well as both smokers and never-smokers and several histologies. Flow cytometry, multiplex immunofluorescence, RNA-seq, exome sequencing and proteomics were applied to the same patients as TCR sequencing, which was one of several integrated assays. Resected tumor tissue and uninvolved lung tissue described as non-adjacent to the tumor were contributed by each patient, with both tissues obtained from the same patient. The paired tumor versus uninvolved lung comparison of immunoSEQ T-cell fraction included some 50 patients. In total, the ICON cohort was made up of around 140 surgical patients who had localized non-small cell lung cancer and whose tumors were resected.

The T-cell fraction in tumor and uninvolved lung tissue was obtained from TCR sequencing using the immunoSEQ assay. The authors' pipeline ran thus. To analyze survival, patients were divided into a high T-cell fraction group (upper tertile) and a low T-cell fraction group (lower two tertiles), and the two groups were compared using a log-rank test. A signed-rank test was used to test differences in T-cell fraction between paired tumor and uninvolved lung samples. In TCRdb, the immuneACCESS table is reduced to in-frame sequences with V and J assigned. These tables do not hold every clone; where another copy was compared, an unresolved V gene accounts for under half, and the others remain unexplained. Clone size and V and J calls were adopted from that table, with D and trimming inferred from the DNA. The sample has 9,500 to 15,000 clones on record, about 76% of them singletons. The ten largest account for 17% of the sample.

Points the paper makes about the study in general: Because different pieces of the same tissue were used for different assays, technical variation could not be separated from intratumor heterogeneity. Assay coverage differed among patients according to how much tissue was available, so only a subset of the cohort had TCR sequencing. The TCR-derived T-cell fraction showed no difference between the flow cytometry-defined immunotypes IM1 (good prognosis) and IM2 (poor prognosis). Higher T cell infiltration in tumors than in uninvolved lung tissue was supported by TCRbeta sequencing, consistent with immunofluorescence CD3 counts.

The CDR1 and CDR2 encoded by the germline V gene (reference sequence) are SEHNR and FQNEAQ. Trimming at the junction amounts to 2 bases on V and 1 base on J, and the germline ends lie 6 bases apart. Taken from cysteine to phenylalanine, the CDR3 has 14 residues. Only the CDR3 DNA stays, 42 bases, in frame from base 1. Details on this clone: Its recognized antigen is unknown. No quality values exist for individual bases; no much larger clone is one base distant. Other DNA sequences from this sample encode an identical CDR3 as well.

Patient enrollment in ICON started in 2016, and the final patient was enrolled in late 2018. From a subcohort of 70 or so patients, fresh tumor and matched uninvolved tissue were collected for in-depth immune analyses, including TCR sequencing. TCR sequencing was performed on DNA isolated from bulk tissue, without cell sorting. The receptor was isolated from a human donor with non-small cell lung cancer. Sequences were obtained from uninvolved lung tissue not adjacent to the tumor. Recombination joined TRBV7-9 with TRBJ1-5, and TRBD1 may be the D gene, going by 6 matching bases. The bases read TGTGCCAGCAGCTTACAGGGGAGCAATCAGCCCCAGCATTTT. Translation gives CASSLQGSNQPQHF.